The clone carrying this TCR beta chain was found a few times. Its antigen is unidentified. This sample is part of a study of early T cells in non-severe SARS-CoV-2 infection. Whole-study context: Whole-blood bulk RNA, unsorted, was sequenced, and chains were unpaired.

Trimming pared 6 bases from V and 7 bases from J, leaving 13 bases between. The CDR3 totals 13 residues. Study-level points and caveats: Matches to VDJdb favored anti-spike CD8 responses and missed private and CD4 specificities.

Individual cDNA molecules each received unique molecular identifiers attached to them. TCRdb called the 5' RACE reads again in MiXCR, with one record for every CDR3 protein. Found here are some 96,000 distinct CDR3 sequences, about 11% of them singletons; the top ten hold around 4.6%. The sample here was whole blood, taken at baseline. This TCR was sampled from an adult who was a healthcare worker with PCR-confirmed SARS-CoV-2 infection or an uninfected control (not recorded which). The J gene is TRBJ1-5, the V gene TRBV12-3 or TRBV12-4; D gene unclear. The CDR3, as DNA: TGTGCCAGCAGCCCTGAGGTCCGACAGCCCCAGCATTTT. Its translation: CASSPEVRQPQHF.